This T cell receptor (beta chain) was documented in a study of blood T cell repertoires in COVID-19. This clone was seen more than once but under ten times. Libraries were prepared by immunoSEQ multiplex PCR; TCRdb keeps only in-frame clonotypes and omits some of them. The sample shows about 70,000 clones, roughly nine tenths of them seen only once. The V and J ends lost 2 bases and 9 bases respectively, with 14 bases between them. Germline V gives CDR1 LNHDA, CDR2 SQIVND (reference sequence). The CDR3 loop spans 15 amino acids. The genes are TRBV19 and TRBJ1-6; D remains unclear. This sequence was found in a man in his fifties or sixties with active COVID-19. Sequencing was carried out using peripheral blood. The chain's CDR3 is CASSIKARSGSPLHF. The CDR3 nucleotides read TGTGCCAGTAGTATAAAGGCCCGCAGCGGTTCACCCCTCCACTTT.